What follows are 10 T cell receptor beta chains derived from one specimen sequenced in a study of cytomegalovirus exposure and HLA in healthy donors. PCR involved 60 Vbeta and 13 Jbeta primers. Sequencing was performed with immunoSEQ multiplex PCR; in TCRdb, only in-frame clones are kept and a portion is missing. The data show fewer than 130,000 clones, with 60% to 70% seen just once and around 4% held by the top ten. The sample comprised PBMCs. The receptors originated from a man younger than 40 in good health and CMV-seropositive.

V gene TRBV5-6 combines with J gene TRBJ1-4; no clear D. This CDR3 spans 15 amino acids. Trimming stripped 0 bases from V and 3 bases from J, with 9 bases between. The V gene's germline CDR1 is SGHDT and CDR2 YYEEEE. The CDR3 sequence is CASSLAREANEKLFF. CDR3 nucleotides: TGTGCCAGCAGCTTGGCGAGGGAGGCTAATGAAAAACTGTTTTTT.

The chain combines TRBV4-1 with TRBJ1-2; 8 bases map to TRBD1. Unmatched junction bases numbered 13, after V lost 0 bases and J lost 10 bases. From germline, CDR1 is MGHRA and CDR2 YSYEKL. CDR3 size: 16 residues. The CDR3 here is CASSQDPRQGALVYTF. The CDR3 DNA reads TGCGCCAGCAGCCAAGACCCCCGCCAGGGGGCTTTGGTCTACACCTTC.

The chain carries TRBV2 and TRBJ2-7, with D possibly TRBD1 on 6 matching bases. Germline V gives CDR1 SNHLY, CDR2 FYNNEI. The CDR3 is 15 residues long. V was pared by 6 bases and J by 0 bases, with 15 bases between. The CDR3 bases are TGTGCCAGCAGGGTAGGACAGAACCCCTCCTACGAGCAGTACTTC. This translates into CASRVGQNPSYEQYF.

CDR3: CASSHRVYGDTEAFF. CDR3 DNA sequence: TGCGCCAGCAGCCATAGGGTCTACGGGGACACTGAAGCTTTCTTT. The V call is TRBV5-1, the J call TRBJ1-1, with D hard to call. The V and J ends lost 4 bases and 3 bases respectively, with 16 bases between them. The CDR3 is 15 residues long. CDR1 is SGHRS, CDR2 YFSETQ, per germline.

A few counts support this clone. V usage is TRBV9 and J usage is TRBJ2-5; 8 bases match TRBD2. Trimming removed 3 bases from V and 5 bases from J; junction bases left unmatched: 6. Germline V gene lookup returns CDR1 SGDLS and CDR2 YYNGEE. CDR3 length equals 14 residues. This CDR3 is CASSETGGWETQYF. The CDR3 DNA is TGTGCCAGCAGCGAGACGGGGGGGTGGGAGACCCAGTACTTC.

The sample holds a few counts of this clone. The chain combines TRBV13 with TRBJ2-7, with D possibly TRBD2 on 6 matching bases. CDR3 length: 15 residues. Germline V gives CDR1 PRHDT, CDR2 FYEKMQ (reference sequence). The germline V and J ends were trimmed by 0 bases and 2 bases, with 11 bases remaining between them. The CDR3 spells CASSLGWEETYEQYF. For the CDR3, the DNA is TGTGCCAGCAGCTTAGGATGGGAGGAAACCTACGAGCAGTACTTC. Full variable domain (outside the CDR3, taken from reference TRBV13 and TRBJ2-7): AAGVIQSPRHLIKEKRETATLKCYPIPRHDTVYWYQQGPGQDPQFLISFYEKMQSDKGSIPDRFSAQQFSDYHSELNMSSLELGDSALYFCASSLGWEETYEQYFGPGTRLTVT.

The chain joins TRBV10-3 to TRBJ2-7, with 8 positions matching TRBD2. Per the germline V gene, CDR1 is ENHRY and CDR2 is SYGVKD. The CDR3 loop spans 13 amino acids. After removal of 10 bases from V and 3 bases from J, the junction contained 8 bases not matched to a gene. CDR3 region: CATAPGGVYEQYF. The CDR3 DNA reads as TGTGCCACCGCTCCGGGGGGGGTCTACGAGCAGTACTTC.

This chain links TRBV29-1 with TRBJ2-7; weak D call: TRBD2 (6 bases). The ends were cut back, 1 base at V and 5 bases at J, with 12 bases in the middle. The CDR3 is made up of 13 amino acids. Germline CDR1 is SQVTM and CDR2 is ANQGSEA. The CDR3 DNA is TGCAGCGTTGAAGGGGCTGGGGAGGACGAGCAGTACTTC. Its translation: CSVEGAGEDEQYF.

A few counts support this clone. The chain couples TRBV19 to TRBJ2-7, with 7 bases that match TRBD1. Trimming took 3 bases from V and 6 from J; bases not matched to a gene: 5. The CDR3 spans 13 residues. Germline V CDR1 and CDR2: LNHDA, SQIVND (reference sequence). In nucleotides, the CDR3 is TGTGCCAGTAGTATCGACAGGGCGGGCGAGCAGTACTTC. It codes for CASSIDRAGEQYF.

The chain combines TRBV13 with TRBJ2-3; 11 bases map to TRBD2. Germline CDR1 is PRHDT and CDR2 is FYEKMQ (reference sequence). Losses at the gene ends were 2 bases for V and 6 bases for J; bases not matched to a gene: 4. This CDR3 has 15 residues. CDR3 region: CASSLRLAGTDTQYF. The CDR3 coding sequence is TGTGCCAGCAGCTTAAGACTAGCGGGGACGGATACGCAGTATTTT.